This record looks at one T cell receptor (beta chain) sequence and its context. This sample was included in a study of cytomegalovirus exposure and HLA in healthy donors. Vbeta (60) and Jbeta (13) primers were used in the PCR. Assay used: immunoSEQ multiplex PCR; TCRdb lists only in-frame clones, some missing. The sample has under 150,000 clones; around 70% are singletons. Germline-derived CDR1 and CDR2 are SEHNR and FQNEAQ (reference sequence). Trimming stripped 5 bases from V and 2 bases from J, with 17 bases between. There are 16 residues in the CDR3. The TCR was taken from a man aged 30 to 39 in good health and CMV-seropositive. V gene TRBV7-9 combines with J gene TRBJ2-3, with D possibly being TRBD2 (6 bases). The sample comprised PBMCs. This CDR3 is CASSPAPGLHTDTQYF. CDR3 DNA: TGTGCCAGCAGCCCAGCCCCGGGACTCCACACAGATACGCAGTATTTT.